This passage covers 2 T cell receptor beta chains from one sample sequenced in a study of CD8 T cells in Susac syndrome. With random hexamers, about 0.45 to 1 ug RNA was reverse transcribed. TCRdb re-called the immunoSEQ multiplex PCR reads with MiXCR, one entry per CDR3 protein. Among more than 55,000 distinct CDR3 sequences listed, 95% to 96% were seen once. The sample taken for sequencing was CD4+ T cells from PBMCs. The receptors come from a human donor with multiple sclerosis.

This chain links TRBV9 with TRBJ2-3, with 8 bases aligning to TRBD2. Losses at the gene ends were 0 bases for V and 4 bases for J; bases not matched to a gene: 4. Per the germline V gene, CDR1 is SGDLS and CDR2 is YYNGEE. This CDR3 is built from 15 residues. CDR3 region: CASSVDPGGADTQYF. In DNA form, the CDR3 reads TGTGCCAGCAGCGTAGATCCGGGGGGGGCAGATACGCAGTATTTT.

CDR3 DNA: TGTGCCTGGAGTGTACTTGCGGGGGAGACCCAGTACTTC. Translated, it gives CAWSVLAGETQYF. This chain links TRBV30 with TRBJ2-5; a possible D gene is TRBD2 (6 bases). This CDR3 spans 13 amino acids. Germline V gene lookup returns CDR1 GTSNPN and CDR2 SVGIG (reference sequence). Trimming left V 0 bases short and J 5 bases short, with 10 bases between.